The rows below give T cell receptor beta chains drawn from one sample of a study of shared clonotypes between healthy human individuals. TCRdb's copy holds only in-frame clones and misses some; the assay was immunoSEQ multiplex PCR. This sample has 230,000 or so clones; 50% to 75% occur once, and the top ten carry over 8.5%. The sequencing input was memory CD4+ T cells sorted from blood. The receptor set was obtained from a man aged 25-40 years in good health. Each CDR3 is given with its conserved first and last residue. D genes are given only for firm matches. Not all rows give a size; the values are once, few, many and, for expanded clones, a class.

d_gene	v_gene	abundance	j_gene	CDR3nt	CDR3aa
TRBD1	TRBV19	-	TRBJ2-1	TGTGCCAGTAGTAGGACAGGCCTTTCATGGAATGAGCAGTTCTTC	CASSRTGLSWNEQFF
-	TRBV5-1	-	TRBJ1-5	TGCGCCAGCAGCTTAAGACAAACCGATTGCCCCCAGCATTTT	CASSLRQTDCPQHF
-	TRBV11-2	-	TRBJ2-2	TGTGCCAGCAGCTTCCTGGACCCCCCGAACACCGGGGAGCTGTTTTTT	CASSFLDPPNTGELFF
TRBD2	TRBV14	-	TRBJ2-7	TGTGCCAGCAGCCCTAAAAGACTAGCGGGTCACTACGAGCAGTACTTC	CASSPKRLAGHYEQYF
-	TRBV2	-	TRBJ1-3	TGTGCCAGCAGTCCGCGGGGTTCAATATATTTT	CASSPRGSIYF
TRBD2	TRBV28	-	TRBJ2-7	TGTGCCAGCAGATCCCAAGCTAGCGGGAGCGGCGAGCAGTACTTC	CASRSQASGSGEQYF
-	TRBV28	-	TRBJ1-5	TGTGCCAGCAGTTCCGAGGGCAGGGACAATCAGCCCCAGCATTTT	CASSSEGRDNQPQHF
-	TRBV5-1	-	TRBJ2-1	TGCGCCAGCAGCTTGAGACCGAGCTCCTACAATGAGCAGTTCTTC	CASSLRPSSYNEQFF
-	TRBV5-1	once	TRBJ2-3	TGCGCCAGCAGCCCGAGGCCGCAGTCAGATACGCAGTATTTT	CASSPRPQSDTQYF
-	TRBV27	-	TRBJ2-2	TGTGCCAGCAGTTTGCGAAGAAACCCTGCGAACACCGGGGAGCTGTTTTTT	CASSLRRNPANTGELFF
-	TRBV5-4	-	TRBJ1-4	TGTGCCAGCAGCTTGTCGCCTGCAACTAATGAAAAACTGTTTTTT	CASSLSPATNEKLFF
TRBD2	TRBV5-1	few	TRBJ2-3	TGCGCCAGCAGCGCCCTGACTAGCGGGAGGGCCGTTGTAGATACGCAGTATTTT	CASSALTSGRAVVDTQYF
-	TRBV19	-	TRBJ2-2	TGTGCCAGTAGTATAGGGACTTTGTACACCGGGGAGCTGTTTTTT	CASSIGTLYTGELFF
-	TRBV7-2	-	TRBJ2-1	TGTGCCAGCAGCTTAGTGGTCTCCTACAATGAGCAGTTCTTC	CASSLVVSYNEQFF
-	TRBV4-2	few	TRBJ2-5	TGTGCCAGCAGCCTGGCGGCGGCGGGATCAGGGGAGACCCAGTACTTC	CASSLAAAGSGETQYF
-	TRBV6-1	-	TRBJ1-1	TGTGCCAGCAGCGCTGAAGGCTGGATGACGGAAGCTTTCTTT	CASSAEGWMTEAFF
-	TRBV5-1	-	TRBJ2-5	TGCGCCAGCAGCTCCCAACCCCAAGAGACCCAGTACTTC	CASSSQPQETQYF
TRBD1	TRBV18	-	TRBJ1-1	TGTGCCAGCTCCCCCGCAGGGGGCACCCTTAGTACTGAAGCTTTCTTT	CASSPAGGTLSTEAFF
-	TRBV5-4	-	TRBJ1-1	TGTGCCAGCAGCTTGGGCGGAAACACTGAAGCTTTCTTT	CASSLGGNTEAFF
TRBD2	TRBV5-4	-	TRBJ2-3	TGTGCCAGCAGCTTTGGTAGCGGGACAGATACGCAGTATTTT	CASSFGSGTDTQYF
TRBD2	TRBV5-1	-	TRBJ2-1	TGCGCCAGCAGCTTGCCGCTAGCGGGAGTCCACAATGAGCAGTTCTTC	CASSLPLAGVHNEQFF
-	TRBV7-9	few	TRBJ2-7	TGTGCCAGCAGCTCGATCGGGGGACAGAGCTCCTACGAGCAGTACTTC	CASSSIGGQSSYEQYF
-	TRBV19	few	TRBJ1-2	TGTGCCAGTAGTATAGTAAACTCCCATGGCTACACCTTC	CASSIVNSHGYTF
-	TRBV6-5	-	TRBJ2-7	TGTGCCAGCCGAGCCCCGGGACACTCCTACGAGCAGTACTTC	CASRAPGHSYEQYF
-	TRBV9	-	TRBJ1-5	TGTGCCAGCAGCGAGCAGGGCGAGAATCAGCCCCAGCATTTT	CASSEQGENQPQHF
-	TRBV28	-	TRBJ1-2	TGTGCCAGCAGTCGGGACGCAGCGACGGCTAGGGGCTACACCTTC	CASSRDAATARGYTF
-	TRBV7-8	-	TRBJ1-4	TGTGCCAGCAGCCGGGGGGCGGATGAAAAACTGTTTTTT	CASSRGADEKLFF
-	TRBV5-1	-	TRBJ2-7	TGCGCCAGCAGCGACCAGCGACCGGGACTTGGCGAGCAGTACTTC	CASSDQRPGLGEQYF
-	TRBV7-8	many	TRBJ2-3	TGTGCCAGCAGCTTACGGTCTGAACAATCCTACACAGATACGCAGTATTTT	CASSLRSEQSYTDTQYF
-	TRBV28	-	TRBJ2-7	TGTGCCAGCAGTAACCAGGGGGGCCCCTACGAGCAGTACTTC	CASSNQGGPYEQYF
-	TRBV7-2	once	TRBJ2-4	TGTGCCAGCAGCGGAGGTGCCAAAAACATTCAGTACTTC	CASSGGAKNIQYF
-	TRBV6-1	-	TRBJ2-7	TGTGCCAGCAGTGATATCGGAATGGGTCACGAGCAGTACTTC	CASSDIGMGHEQYF
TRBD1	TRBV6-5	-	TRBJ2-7	TGTGCCAGCAGTTACGTGGACAGGGGGTACGAGCAGTACTTC	CASSYVDRGYEQYF
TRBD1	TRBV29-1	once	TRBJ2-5	TGCAGCGCATCGAATTGGGGACAGGGGATAGGGGAGACCCAGTACTTC	CSASNWGQGIGETQYF
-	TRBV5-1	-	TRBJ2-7	TGCGCCAGCAGCCCTACAAGACCAACAGGCGAGCAGTACTTC	CASSPTRPTGEQYF
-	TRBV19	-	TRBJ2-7	TGTGCCAGTAGTCGCGAGGCCGGACGTTCCTACGAGCAGTACTTC	CASSREAGRSYEQYF
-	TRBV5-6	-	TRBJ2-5	TGTGCCAGCAGCTTCCGGGCTCAAGAGACCCAGTACTTC	CASSFRAQETQYF
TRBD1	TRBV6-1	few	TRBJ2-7	TGTGCCAGCGTTAGGGGACAGGGGTTGGGGGAGCAGTACTTC	CASVRGQGLGEQYF
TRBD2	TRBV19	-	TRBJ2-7	TGTGCCAGTAGTTCATCAGGGACTAGCGGGAGTTACGAGCAGTACTTC	CASSSSGTSGSYEQYF
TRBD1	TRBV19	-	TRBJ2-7	TGTGCCAGTAGTATAGAGGGGACAGTCATCTACGAGCAGTACTTC	CASSIEGTVIYEQYF
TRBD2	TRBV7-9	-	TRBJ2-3	TGTGCCAGCAGCTTGCTAGCGGGAGGGCGCACAGATACGCAGTATTTT	CASSLLAGGRTDTQYF
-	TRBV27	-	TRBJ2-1	TGTGCCAGCAGTTCATGGGACAGCGGGACTCGTAGGGATGAGCAGTTCTTC	CASSSWDSGTRRDEQFF
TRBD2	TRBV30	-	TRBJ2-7	TGTGCCTGGAGTGTACTACGACTAGCGGGAGGCACCTCCTACGAGCAGTACTTC	CAWSVLRLAGGTSYEQYF
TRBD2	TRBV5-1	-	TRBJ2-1	TGCGCCAGCAGCTTGGTAGTTCCAGGGAGGGGTGGGGAGCAGTTCTTC	CASSLVVPGRGGEQFF
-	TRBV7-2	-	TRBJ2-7	TGTGCCAGCAGCGTACAGGTGACTTCTTCCGAGCAGTACTTC	CASSVQVTSSEQYF
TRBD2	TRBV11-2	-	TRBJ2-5	TGTGCCAGCAGGGCTTGGGGGGGACTCCAAGAGACCCAGTACTTC	CASRAWGGLQETQYF
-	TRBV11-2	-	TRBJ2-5	TGTGCCAGCAGCTTATATCGGCAGGGTAGGGAGACCCAGTACTTC	CASSLYRQGRETQYF
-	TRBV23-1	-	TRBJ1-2	TGCGCCAGCAGTCAAAAAGGGACCAGGGGCTACACCTTC	CASSQKGTRGYTF